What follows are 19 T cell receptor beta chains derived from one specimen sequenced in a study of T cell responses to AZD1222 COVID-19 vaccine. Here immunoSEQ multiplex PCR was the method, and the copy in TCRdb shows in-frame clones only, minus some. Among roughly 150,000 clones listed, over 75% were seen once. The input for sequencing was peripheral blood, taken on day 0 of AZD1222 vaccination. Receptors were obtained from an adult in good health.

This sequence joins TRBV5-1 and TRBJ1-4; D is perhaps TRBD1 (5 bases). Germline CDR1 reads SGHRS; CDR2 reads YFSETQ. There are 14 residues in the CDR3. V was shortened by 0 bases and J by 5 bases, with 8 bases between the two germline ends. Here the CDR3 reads CASSLGQSNEKLFF. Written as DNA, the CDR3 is TGCGCCAGCAGCTTGGGACAGTCAAATGAAAAACTGTTTTTT.

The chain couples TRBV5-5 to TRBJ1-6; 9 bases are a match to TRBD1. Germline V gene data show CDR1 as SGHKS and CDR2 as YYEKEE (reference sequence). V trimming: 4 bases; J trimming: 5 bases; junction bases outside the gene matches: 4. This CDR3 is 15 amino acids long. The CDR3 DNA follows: TGTGCCAGCAGCCCCCGACAGGGGGATAATTCACCCCTCCACTTT. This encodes CASSPRQGDNSPLHF.

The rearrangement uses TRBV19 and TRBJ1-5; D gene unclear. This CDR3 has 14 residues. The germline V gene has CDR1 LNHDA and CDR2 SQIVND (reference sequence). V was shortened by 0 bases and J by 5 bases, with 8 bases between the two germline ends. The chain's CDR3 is CASSIDSEDQPQHF. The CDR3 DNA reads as TGTGCCAGTAGTATAGATTCCGAGGATCAGCCCCAGCATTTT.

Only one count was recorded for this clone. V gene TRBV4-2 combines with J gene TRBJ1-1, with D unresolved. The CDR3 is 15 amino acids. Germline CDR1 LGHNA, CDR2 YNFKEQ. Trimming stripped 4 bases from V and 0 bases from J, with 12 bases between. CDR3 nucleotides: TGTGCCAGCAGCCGAGAATGGGGTCTGAACACTGAAGCTTTCTTT. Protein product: CASSREWGLNTEAFF.

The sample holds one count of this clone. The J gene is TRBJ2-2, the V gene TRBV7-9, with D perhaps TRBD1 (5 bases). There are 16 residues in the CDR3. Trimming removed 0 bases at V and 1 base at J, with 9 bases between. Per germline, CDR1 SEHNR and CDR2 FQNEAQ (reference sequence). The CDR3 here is CASSLAWGRNTGELFF. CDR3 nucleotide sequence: TGTGCCAGCAGCTTAGCGTGGGGCAGGAACACCGGGGAGCTGTTTTTT.

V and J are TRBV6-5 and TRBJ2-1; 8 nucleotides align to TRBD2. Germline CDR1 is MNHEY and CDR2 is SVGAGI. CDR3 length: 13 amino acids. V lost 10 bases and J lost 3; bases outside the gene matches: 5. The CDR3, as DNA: TGTGCCATCGGGACTAGAGGCTACAATGAGCAGTTCTTC. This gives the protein CAIGTRGYNEQFF.

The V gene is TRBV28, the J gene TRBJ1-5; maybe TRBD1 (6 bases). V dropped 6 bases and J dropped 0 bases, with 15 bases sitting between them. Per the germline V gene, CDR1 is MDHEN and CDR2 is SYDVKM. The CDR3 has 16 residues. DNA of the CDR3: TGTGCCAGCAGACCCGGACAGATTTATAGCAATCAGCCCCAGCATTTT. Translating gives CASRPGQIYSNQPQHF.

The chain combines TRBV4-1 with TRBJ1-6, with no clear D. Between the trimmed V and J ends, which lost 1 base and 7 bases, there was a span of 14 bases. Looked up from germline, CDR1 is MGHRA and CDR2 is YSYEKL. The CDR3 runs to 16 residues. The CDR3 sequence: CASSQVEGHGNSPLHF. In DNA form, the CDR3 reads TGCGCCAGCAGCCAAGTCGAGGGTCACGGAAATTCACCCCTCCACTTT.

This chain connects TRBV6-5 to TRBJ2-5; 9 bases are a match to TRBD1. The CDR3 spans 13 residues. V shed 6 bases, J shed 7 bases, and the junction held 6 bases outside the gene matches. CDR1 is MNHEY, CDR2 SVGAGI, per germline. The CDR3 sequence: CASSPGTGLTQYF. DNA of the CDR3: TGTGCCAGCAGCCCCGGGACAGGGTTGACCCAGTACTTC.

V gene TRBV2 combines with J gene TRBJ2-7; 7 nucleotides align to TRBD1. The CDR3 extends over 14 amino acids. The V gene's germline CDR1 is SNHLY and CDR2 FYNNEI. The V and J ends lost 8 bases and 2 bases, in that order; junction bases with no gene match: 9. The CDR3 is CASQSDRATYEQYF. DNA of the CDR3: TGTGCCAGCCAATCAGACAGGGCTACCTACGAGCAGTACTTC. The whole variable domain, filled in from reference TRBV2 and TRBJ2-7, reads EPEVTQTPSHQVTQMGQEVILRCVPISNHLYFYWYRQILGQKVEFLVSFYNNEISEKSEIFDDQFSVERPDGSNFTLKIRSTKLEDSAMYFCASQSDRATYEQYFGPGTRLTVT.

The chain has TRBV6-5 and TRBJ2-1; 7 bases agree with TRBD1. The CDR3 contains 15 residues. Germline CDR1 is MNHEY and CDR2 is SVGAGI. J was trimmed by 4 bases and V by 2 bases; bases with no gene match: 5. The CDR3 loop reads CASSYGDSSYNEQFF. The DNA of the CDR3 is TGTGCCAGCAGTTACGGGGACAGTTCTTACAATGAGCAGTTCTTC.

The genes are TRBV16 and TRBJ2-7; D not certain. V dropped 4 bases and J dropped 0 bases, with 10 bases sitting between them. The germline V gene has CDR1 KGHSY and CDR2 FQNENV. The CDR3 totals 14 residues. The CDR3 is CASSRAPSSYEQYV. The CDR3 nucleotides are TGTGCCAGCAGCCGGGCCCCTAGCTCCTACGAGCAGTACGTC.

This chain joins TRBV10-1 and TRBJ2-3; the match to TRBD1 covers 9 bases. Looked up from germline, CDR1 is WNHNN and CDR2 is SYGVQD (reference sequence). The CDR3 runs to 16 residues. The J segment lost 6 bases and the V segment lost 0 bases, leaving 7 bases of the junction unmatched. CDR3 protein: CASSESVGQGRDTQYF. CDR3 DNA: TGCGCCAGCAGTGAGTCGGTTGGACAGGGGCGCGATACGCAGTATTTT.

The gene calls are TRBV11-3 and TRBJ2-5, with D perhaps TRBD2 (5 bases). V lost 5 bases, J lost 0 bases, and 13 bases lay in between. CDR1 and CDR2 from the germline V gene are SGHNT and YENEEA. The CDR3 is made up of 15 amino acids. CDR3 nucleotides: TGTGCCAGCAGCCTAAGCCATAGCGACCAAGAGACCCAGTACTTC. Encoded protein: CASSLSHSDQETQYF. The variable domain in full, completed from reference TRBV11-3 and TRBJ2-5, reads EAGVVQSPRYKIIEKKQPVAFWCNPISGHNTLYWYLQNLGQGPELLIRYENEEAVDDSQLPKDRFSAERLKGVDSTLKIQPAELGDSAVYLCASSLSHSDQETQYFGPGTRLLVL.

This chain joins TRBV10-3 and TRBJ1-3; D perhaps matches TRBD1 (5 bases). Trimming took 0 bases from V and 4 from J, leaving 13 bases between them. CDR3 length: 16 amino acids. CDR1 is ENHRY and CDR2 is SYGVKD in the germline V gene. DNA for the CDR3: TGTGCCATCAGTGAGTCGGGGGTTCTTTCGGGAAACACCATATATTTT. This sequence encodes CAISESGVLSGNTIYF.

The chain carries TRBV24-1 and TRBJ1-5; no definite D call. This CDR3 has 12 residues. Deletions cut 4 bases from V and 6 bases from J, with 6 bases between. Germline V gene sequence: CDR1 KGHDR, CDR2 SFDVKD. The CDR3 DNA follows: TGTGCCACCAGTGAGGGGAGTCAGCCCCAGCATTTT. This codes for CATSEGSQPQHF.

CDR3: CASSLIGGAYNEQFF. CDR3 coding DNA: TGTGCCAGCAGCTTAATCGGGGGGGCTTACAATGAGCAGTTCTTC. This chain connects TRBV7-2 to TRBJ2-1; 8 nucleotides line up with TRBD2. CDR1 and CDR2 from the germline V gene are SGHTA and FQGNSA. This CDR3 region has 15 residues. V was pared by 2 bases and J by 4 bases, with 4 bases of the junction left unmatched.

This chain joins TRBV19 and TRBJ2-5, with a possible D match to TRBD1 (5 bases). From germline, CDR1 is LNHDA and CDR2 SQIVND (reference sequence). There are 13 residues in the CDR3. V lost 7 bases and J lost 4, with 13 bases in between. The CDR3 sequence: CASMAQGGETQYF. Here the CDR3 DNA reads TGTGCCAGTATGGCCCAGGGTGGAGAGACCCAGTACTTC.

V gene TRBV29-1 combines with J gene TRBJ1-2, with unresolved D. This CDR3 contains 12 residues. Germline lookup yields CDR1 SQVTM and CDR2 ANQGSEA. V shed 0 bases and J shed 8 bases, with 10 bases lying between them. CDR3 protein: CSVEDRPNGYTF. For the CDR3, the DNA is TGCAGCGTTGAAGACAGGCCGAACGGCTACACCTTC.